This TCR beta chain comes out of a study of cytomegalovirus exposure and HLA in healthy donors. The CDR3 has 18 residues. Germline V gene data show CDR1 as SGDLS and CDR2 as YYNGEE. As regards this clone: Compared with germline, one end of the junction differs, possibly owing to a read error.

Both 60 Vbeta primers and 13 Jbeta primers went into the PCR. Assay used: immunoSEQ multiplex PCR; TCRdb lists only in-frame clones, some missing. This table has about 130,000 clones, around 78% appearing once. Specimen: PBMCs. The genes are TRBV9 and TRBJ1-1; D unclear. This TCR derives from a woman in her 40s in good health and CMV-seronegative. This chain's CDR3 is CAGSPRTDQDLTETEAFF. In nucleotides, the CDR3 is TGTGCCGGCAGCCCCCGGACTGACCAAGATTTAACAGAGACTGAAGCTTTCTTT.